This is a list of T cell receptor beta chains from one sample in a study of cytomegalovirus exposure and HLA in healthy donors. Sequenced by immunoSEQ multiplex PCR; TCRdb stores in-frame clones only, minus some. The sample yields over 150,000 clones, around 75% seen once. Sequenced material: PBMCs. These receptors originate from a woman in her forties or fifties in good health and CMV-seropositive. Both conserved end residues are part of each CDR3. A D gene is named only where the DNA matches it firmly. Size is stated for part of the rows, as once, few or many counts, or as a class when the clone is expanded.

-,TRBV7-8,TRBJ1-1,-,TGTGCCAGCAGCTTCTCGAACACTGAAGCTTTCTTT,CASSFSNTEAFF
TRBD2,TRBV5-1,TRBJ2-1,-,TGCGCCAGCAGCCATAGCGGGGGCTCCTACAATGAGCAGTTCTTC,CASSHSGGSYNEQFF
TRBD1,TRBV5-1,TRBJ2-3,-,TGCGCCAGCAGTTTTGACAGGGGCACAGATACGCAGTATTTT,CASSFDRGTDTQYF
-,TRBV6-6,TRBJ1-1,-,TGTGCCAGCAGTACCCATAGCAGCACTGAAGCTTTCTTT,CASSTHSSTEAFF
-,TRBV29-1,TRBJ1-1,-,TGCAGCGTGCGGACAGTGGGGGCTGAAGCTTTCTTT,CSVRTVGAEAFF
-,TRBV6-1,TRBJ1-2,-,TGTGCCAGCCAAGCGGGACAACGGAGCTACACCTTC,CASQAGQRSYTF
-,TRBV9,TRBJ1-1,-,TGTGCCAGCAGAGCCACAGGTTCGGGTGAAGCTTTCTTT,CASRATGSGEAFF
-,TRBV5-1,TRBJ1-1,-,TGCGCCAGCAGCCTCAGACAGGACACTGAAGCTTTCTTT,CASSLRQDTEAFF
-,TRBV2,TRBJ2-7,-,TGTGCCAGCAGTGGGCAGGGAAGGGAGCAGTACTTC,CASSGQGREQYF
TRBD1,TRBV5-5,TRBJ1-2,-,TGTGCCAGCAGCTTGACAGGGGGCGGTAACTATGGCTACACCTTC,CASSLTGGGNYGYTF
TRBD1,TRBV9,TRBJ2-7,-,TGTGCCAGCAGCACTCAGGGGACAGGGGGAGGCGAGCAGTACTTC,CASSTQGTGGGEQYF
TRBD1,TRBV10-3,TRBJ1-1,-,TGTGCCATCAGTGAGGGCGGACAGGGGGAAGCTTTCTTT,CAISEGGQGEAFF
-,TRBV7-3,TRBJ2-3,-,TGTGCCAGCAGCTTAAATGGCCCCACAGATACGCAGTATTTT,CASSLNGPTDTQYF
TRBD1,TRBV5-1,TRBJ1-1,-,TGCGCCAGCAGCTTAAGGACAGGGGGAACTGAAGCTTTCTTT,CASSLRTGGTEAFF
-,TRBV5-1,TRBJ1-1,-,TGCGCCAGCAGCTTGGGTCGGGGGGGCACTGAAGCTTTCTTT,CASSLGRGGTEAFF
TRBD1,TRBV4-2,TRBJ1-1,-,TGTGCCAGCAGCCAGACGACAGGGAGAACTGAAGCTTTCTTT,CASSQTTGRTEAFF
-,TRBV5-4,TRBJ2-1,-,TGTGCCAGCAGCTTGGGACAGGTCGGAGAGCAGTTCTTC,CASSLGQVGEQFF
-,TRBV5-1,TRBJ1-2,-,TGCGCCAGCAGCCGGGGTGTAGTGGTTGGATATGGCTACACCTTC,CASSRGVVVGYGYTF
-,TRBV29-1,TRBJ1-2,-,TGCAGCGTTAGGGACACTTATAACTATGGCTACACCTTC,CSVRDTYNYGYTF
-,TRBV30,TRBJ1-4,-,TGTGCCTGGAGTGTGGGGGCCGCGGGTGAAAAACTGTTTTTT,CAWSVGAAGEKLFF
-,TRBV2,TRBJ1-2,-,TGTGCCAGCAGTGAGGTGAGAAACTATGGCTACACCTTC,CASSEVRNYGYTF
TRBD2,TRBV11-3,TRBJ2-5,-,TGTGCCAGCAGCCCAGGGCGGGGAGGGGAGACCCAGTACTTC,CASSPGRGGETQYF
TRBD1,TRBV19,TRBJ2-7,-,TGTGCCAGTACCCGAACCGGGACAGCGTACCACGAGCAGTACTTC,CASTRTGTAYHEQYF
TRBD1,TRBV2,TRBJ2-1,-,TGTGCCAGCAGTGAAGCGTCGAGGGGGCAGCAGTTCTTC,CASSEASRGQQFF
-,TRBV4-1,TRBJ1-4,-,TGCGCCAGCAGCCGACAAACAGGGCCCCAAGAAAAACTGTTTTTT,CASSRQTGPQEKLFF
TRBD1,TRBV11-2,TRBJ2-1,few,TGTGCCAGCAGTGACCGGGGACAGGGTAAAGCAGAGGGCCTGTTCTTC,CASSDRGQGKAEGLFF
-,TRBV6-1,TRBJ1-1,-,TGTGCCAGCAGTGCAACAGGGAACACTGAAGCTTTCTTT,CASSATGNTEAFF
-,TRBV4-1,TRBJ2-2,once,TGCGCCAGCAGCCGGATCACAGGGTACGGGGAGCTGTTTTTT,CASSRITGYGELFF
-,TRBV7-9,TRBJ1-4,-,TGTGCCAGCAGCCTGACAGGACCGAATGAAAAACTGTTTTTT,CASSLTGPNEKLFF
TRBD1,TRBV6-6,TRBJ1-1,few,TGTGCCAGCAGTTACTCCACAGGGGGCGAGGACACTGAAGCTTTCTTT,CASSYSTGGEDTEAFF
TRBD2,TRBV2,TRBJ2-2,-,TGTGCCAGCACTGTGGCTAGCGGGGGCCGGAACACCGGGGAGCTGTTTTTT,CASTVASGGRNTGELFF
-,TRBV6-5,TRBJ2-3,once,TGTGCCAGCAGTTACGGAGGAAACACAGATACGCAGTATTTT,CASSYGGNTDTQYF
-,TRBV6-5,TRBJ2-7,-,TGTGCCAGCACTTCAGGGTTGTACGAGCAGTACTTC,CASTSGLYEQYF
TRBD1,TRBV4-2,TRBJ2-5,-,TGTGCCAGCAGCCAAGATTCACAGGGGGCGAGTCAAGAGACCCAGTACTTC,CASSQDSQGASQETQYF
-,TRBV19,TRBJ1-4,-,TGTGCCAGTAACCCCACAGGGCGGGGGCAAGGAAATGAAAAACTGTTTTTT,CASNPTGRGQGNEKLFF
TRBD1,TRBV6-5,TRBJ1-1,-,TGTGCCAGCACGAACCCGGGACAGAGAGGTGAAGCTTTCTTT,CASTNPGQRGEAFF
TRBD1,TRBV10-3,TRBJ2-2,-,TGTGCCATCAGTAGGGGACAGGGGGCCGGGGAGCTGTTTTTT,CAISRGQGAGELFF
-,TRBV11-2,TRBJ2-1,few,TGTGCCAGCAGCTTATGGAGCTCCTACAATGAGCAGTTCTTC,CASSLWSSYNEQFF
-,TRBV18,TRBJ1-2,-,TGTGCCAGCTCACCAGCAGGGCCCGTCTATGGCTACACCTTC,CASSPAGPVYGYTF
-,TRBV4-1,TRBJ2-1,-,TGCGCCAGCAGCCAAGAGACAGCAAACTCCTACAATGAGCAGTTCTTC,CASSQETANSYNEQFF
-,TRBV2,TRBJ2-1,-,TGTGCCAGCAGTTGGACAGACAATGAGCAGTTCTTC,CASSWTDNEQFF
TRBD1,TRBV13,TRBJ2-6,-,TGTGCCAGCAGCTCCTACAGGGGGCTGGATGGGTCTGGGGCCAACGTCCTGACTTTC,CASSSYRGLDGSGANVLTF
TRBD1,TRBV15,TRBJ1-5,-,TGTGCCACCAGCAGAGATCCAGGGGGGAAGGATCAGCCCCAGCATTTT,CATSRDPGGKDQPQHF
-,TRBV5-4,TRBJ2-2,-,TGTGCCAGCAGCCCGAGCCAGGGTAACACCGGGGAGCTGTTTTTT,CASSPSQGNTGELFF
TRBD1,TRBV2,TRBJ2-7,few,TGTGCCAGCAGTCAAAAGACAGGGACAGCCCACGAGCAGTACTTC,CASSQKTGTAHEQYF
-,TRBV6-1,TRBJ1-2,-,TGTGCCAGCAGCAGAGAGGCTAACTATGGCTACACCTTC,CASSREANYGYTF
TRBD2,TRBV14,TRBJ2-3,once,TGTGCCAGCAGCCAAGATCGACTAGCGGGGTCTGCTAGCACAGATACGCAGTATTTT,CASSQDRLAGSASTDTQYF
-,TRBV28,TRBJ1-5,few,TGTGCCAGCAGTTTACAGGTCTATAGCAATCAGCCCCAGCATTTT,CASSLQVYSNQPQHF
-,TRBV25-1,TRBJ2-5,few,TGTGCCAGCAGCCCGGGGACACAAGAGACCCAGTACTTC,CASSPGTQETQYF
TRBD2,TRBV5-1,TRBJ2-5,-,TGCGCCAGCAGCGTAGGACTAGACCAAGAGACCCAGTACTTC,CASSVGLDQETQYF
-,TRBV19,TRBJ2-5,-,TGTGCCAGTAGCACAGGGTCTGTAAAGACCCAGTACTTC,CASSTGSVKTQYF
-,TRBV6-5,TRBJ1-5,-,TGTGCTACGGGTCAGGGAAATCAGCCCCAGCATTTT,CATGQGNQPQHF
-,TRBV2,TRBJ1-1,-,TGTGCCAGCAGTTACTCGACAGCAGAAGCTTTCTTT,CASSYSTAEAFF
-,TRBV6-1,TRBJ1-5,-,TGTGCCAGCAGTGAAGGACAGGGCAATCAGCCCCAGCATTTT,CASSEGQGNQPQHF
-,TRBV27,TRBJ2-5,-,TGTGCCAGCAGTTTATTACGGGGGGCCCGGGAGACCCAGTACTTC,CASSLLRGARETQYF
TRBD2,TRBV19,TRBJ2-7,once,TGTGCCAGTAGTGACGTTAGCGGGGCCCGCGCCTACGAGCAGTACTTC,CASSDVSGARAYEQYF
-,TRBV5-6,TRBJ2-7,few,TGTGCCAGCAGCTCGGACAAGAAGTTCTACGAGCAGTACTTC,CASSSDKKFYEQYF
TRBD1,TRBV6-6,TRBJ2-7,-,TGTGCCATTTCCGGGACAGGGTGGGTTGGGCAGTACTTC,CAISGTGWVGQYF
-,TRBV11-2,TRBJ2-1,-,TGTGCCAGCAGCTTAGAATCGGGGTTCGGGAATAAGCAGTTCTTC,CASSLESGFGNKQFF
-,TRBV12-5,TRBJ1-1,-,TGTGCTAGTGGTTTGGTACTGGGGAAGGGGCACACTGAAGCTTTCTTT,CASGLVLGKGHTEAFF